A selection of T cell receptor beta chains follows, all from one sample in a study of human T cells and chemical hapten exposure. TCRdb reprocessed the 5' RACE reads via MiXCR and lists one record per CDR3 protein. Of about 81,000 distinct CDR3 sequences listed, 7.7% are singletons. The receptors were sampled from a male donor in good health. The CDR3 runs from the conserved cysteine through the conserved F or W. The order of the fields is J gene, CDR3 length, clone size, D gene, V gene, CDR3 protein, CDR3 DNA. The D gene is left open where the match is weak. Rows may omit the clone size; those that give it use once, few, many or a size class.

TRBJ1-4	14	NA	TRBD1	TRBV5-4	CASSRQGAVEKLFF	TGTGCCAGCAGTCGACAGGGGGCGGTGGAAAAACTGTTTTTT
TRBJ2-7	15	NA	TRBD1	TRBV7-9	CASSPGQGGSYEQYF	TGTGCCAGCAGCCCCGGACAGGGTGGGTCTTACGAGCAGTACTTC
TRBJ2-3	17	few	TRBD2	TRBV7-9	CASRQGLASGFGDTQYF	TGTGCCAGCAGACAAGGGCTCGCTAGCGGGTTTGGAGATACGCAGTATTTT
TRBJ2-1	15	NA	NA	TRBV11-3	CASSQWTSQVNEQFF	TGTGCCAGCAGCCAATGGACCTCCCAGGTGAATGAGCAGTTCTTC
TRBJ2-5	15	many	TRBD2	TRBV7-9	CASSPGTSGAETQYF	TGTGCCAGCAGCCCCGGGACTAGCGGGGCGGAGACCCAGTACTTC
TRBJ2-5	16	many	TRBD2	TRBV6-5	CASSRRLAGGLETQYF	TGTGCCAGCAGCCGAAGACTAGCGGGAGGTTTGGAGACCCAGTACTTC
TRBJ1-1	14	NA	TRBD1	TRBV7-9	CASSLRDRNTEAFF	TGTGCCAGCAGCCTGCGGGACAGAAACACTGAAGCTTTCTTT
TRBJ1-5	15	NA	NA	TRBV19	CASSIPGVRDQPQHF	TGTGCCAGTAGTATTCCAGGGGTAAGGGATCAGCCCCAGCATTTT
TRBJ2-7	14	NA	NA	TRBV20-1	CSARMDRSVYEQYF	TGCAGTGCTAGAATGGACCGTAGCGTCTACGAGCAGTACTTC
TRBJ2-1	15	many	NA	TRBV12-3/TRBV12-4	CASSFPGHLDSEQFF	TGTGCCAGCAGTTTCCCGGGACACCTAGACTCGGAGCAGTTCTTC
TRBJ2-3	14	NA	NA	TRBV5-1	CASSSYISTDTQYF	TGCGCCAGCAGCTCCTATATTAGCACAGATACGCAGTATTTT
TRBJ1-2	12	many	NA	TRBV12-3/TRBV12-4	CASSLATVGYTF	TGTGCCAGCAGTTTAGCGACGGTTGGCTACACCTTC
TRBJ2-6	17	many	NA	TRBV28	CASSLRTGSRGANVLTF	TGTGCCAGCAGTTTAAGAACAGGGAGCAGGGGGGCCAACGTCCTGACTTTC
TRBJ2-3	17	NA	TRBD2	TRBV2	CASSEGLAGADTDTQYF	TGTGCCAGCAGTGAAGGTTTAGCGGGGGCTGATACAGATACGCAGTATTTT
TRBJ2-2	12	few	NA	TRBV5-4	CASSPGAGELFF	TGTGCCAGCAGCCCCGGAGCCGGGGAGCTGTTTTTT
TRBJ1-3	16	few	NA	TRBV11-2	CASSSTFRGSGNTIYF	TGTGCCAGCAGCTCAACCTTCCGGGGATCTGGAAACACCATATATTTT
TRBJ2-1	14	NA	NA	TRBV20-1	CSARAALSYNEQFF	TGCAGTGCTAGAGCGGCACTTTCCTACAATGAGCAGTTCTTC
TRBJ1-2	14	many	NA	TRBV20-1	CSARVDRLYYGYTF	TGCAGTGCTAGGGTGGACAGACTATACTATGGCTACACCTTC
TRBJ1-6	13	many	NA	TRBV7-7	CASSPGPNSPLHF	TGTGCCAGCAGCCCAGGACCTAATTCACCCCTCCACTTT
TRBJ2-5	16	few	TRBD2	TRBV12-3/TRBV12-4	CASSLGAGGSQETQYF	TGTGCCAGCAGTCTAGGGGCGGGGGGATCCCAAGAGACCCAGTACTTC
TRBJ2-1	15	few	TRBD1	TRBV6-2/TRBV6-3	CASSYEGTGYNEQFF	TGTGCCAGCAGTTATGAGGGGACAGGGTATAATGAGCAGTTCTTC
TRBJ2-3	15	many	TRBD2	TRBV9	CASTLGGSGADTQYF	TGTGCCAGCACCCTTGGCGGGAGTGGGGCAGATACGCAGTATTTT
TRBJ2-7	15	many	TRBD2	TRBV20-1	CSAHGTSGFSYEQYF	TGCAGTGCCCATGGGACTAGCGGGTTCTCCTACGAGCAGTACTTC
TRBJ2-7	16	few	NA	TRBV12-3/TRBV12-4	CASSLGQGLASYEQYF	TGTGCCAGCAGTTTGGGACAGGGACTAGCGAGCTACGAGCAGTACTTC
TRBJ2-4	15	many	TRBD2	TRBV20-1	CSALLAGGLLDIQYF	TGCAGTGCTCTGTTAGCGGGGGGGCTGCTGGACATTCAGTACTTC
TRBJ2-7	16	many	NA	TRBV5-1	CASSSEPGRVYYEQYF	TGCGCCAGCAGCTCGGAGCCCGGCAGGGTGTACTACGAGCAGTACTTC
TRBJ2-7	15	few	TRBD2	TRBV6-5	CASRPLAGGIYEQYF	TGTGCCAGCAGACCACTAGCGGGAGGCATCTACGAGCAGTACTTC
TRBJ2-7	14	many	NA	TRBV10-3	CAISEMSATYEQYF	TGTGCCATCAGTGAGATGTCGGCTACCTACGAGCAGTACTTC
TRBJ2-7	15	many	TRBD1	TRBV7-9	CASSWDRGRIDEQYF	TGTGCCAGCAGCTGGGACAGGGGGCGAATAGACGAGCAGTACTTC
TRBJ1-2	13	NA	TRBD1	TRBV29-1	CSVEGSNRGGYTF	TGCAGCGTTGAAGGGTCGAACAGGGGCGGCTACACCTTC
TRBJ1-5	16	many	NA	TRBV4-3	CASSQYVGGFGQPQHF	TGCGCCAGCAGCCAATACGTGGGGGGCTTTGGTCAGCCCCAGCATTTT
TRBJ1-1	15	NA	NA	TRBV12-5	CASGPTTAENTEAFF	TGTGCTAGTGGTCCCACGACAGCGGAGAACACTGAAGCTTTCTTT
TRBJ1-5	15	many	NA	TRBV3-1	CASSQSPGSNQPQHF	TGTGCCAGCAGCCAAAGTCCAGGTAGCAATCAGCCCCAGCATTTT
TRBJ2-2	14	NA	NA	TRBV30	CAWSPGVLTGELFF	TGTGCCTGGAGTCCAGGGGTATTGACCGGGGAGCTGTTTTTT
TRBJ2-7	15	NA	TRBD2	TRBV20-1	CSARFSTSGIYEQYF	TGCAGTGCTAGATTTTCGACTAGCGGGATCTACGAGCAGTACTTC
TRBJ2-1	16	few	NA	TRBV6-1	CASSTSTSGGVNEQFF	NA
TRBJ2-1	15	many	TRBD2	TRBV29-1	CSVGFPSGGAGEQFF	TGCAGCGTTGGTTTCCCTAGCGGGGGGGCCGGTGAGCAGTTCTTC
TRBJ2-3	15	NA	NA	TRBV6-5	CASRRDPSSTDTQYF	TGTGCCAGCAGGAGAGATCCCTCTAGCACAGATACGCAGTATTTT
TRBJ2-3	15	few	TRBD2	TRBV20-1	CSARVSSGATDTQYF	TGCAGTGCTAGAGTGTCTAGCGGGGCCACAGATACGCAGTATTTT
TRBJ1-3	17	NA	TRBD1	TRBV10-3	CAISESHRGLSGNTIYF	TGTGCCATCAGTGAGTCCCACAGGGGTCTCTCCGGAAACACCATATATTTT
TRBJ2-5	12	few	NA	TRBV20-1	CSARRGQETQYF	TGCAGTGCTAGACGGGGGCAAGAGACCCAGTACTTC
TRBJ1-1	15	few	NA	TRBV6-5	CASSYWGETNTEAFF	TGTGCCAGCAGTTATTGGGGGGAAACGAACACTGAAGCTTTCTTT
TRBJ1-1	16	few	NA	TRBV7-9	CASSLFVGRENTEAFF	TGTGCCAGCAGCTTATTTGTAGGCAGGGAGAACACTGAAGCTTTCTTT
TRBJ1-1	14	many	NA	TRBV14	CASSQVIGFTEAFF	TGTGCCAGCAGCCAAGTAATCGGTTTTACTGAAGCTTTCTTT
TRBJ2-3	16	NA	TRBD2	TRBV12-3/TRBV12-4	CASSKTSGGPTDTQYF	TGTGCCAGCAGCAAAACTAGCGGGGGCCCCACAGATACGCAGTATTTT
TRBJ2-5	15	NA	NA	TRBV12-3/TRBV12-4	CASSPRTGSQETQYF	TGTGCCAGCAGTCCGCGTACAGGGAGCCAAGAGACCCAGTACTTC
TRBJ2-1	15	many	NA	TRBV7-2	CASSPPGGLVNEQFF	TGTGCCAGCAGCCCCCCGGGGGGCTTGGTCAATGAGCAGTTCTTC
TRBJ2-6	18	many	TRBD1	TRBV20-1	CSARDPRQGRTGANVLTF	TGCAGTGCTAGAGACCCTCGACAGGGGCGGACTGGGGCCAACGTCCTGACTTTC
TRBJ1-4	14	many	NA	TRBV20-1	CSARVGTLVEKLFF	TGCAGTGCTAGAGTTGGGACCTTGGTGGAAAAACTGTTTTTT
TRBJ1-2	14	few	NA	TRBV2	CASSQGRNGVGYTF	TGTGCCAGCAGTCAGGGGAGGAACGGGGTTGGCTACACCTTC
TRBJ2-3	16	NA	NA	TRBV3-1	CASSQVSPGGTDTQYF	TGTGCCAGCAGCCAAGTAAGCCCCGGAGGCACAGATACGCAGTATTTT
TRBJ1-2	15	few	NA	TRBV7-9	CASSSRGAEANGYTF	TGTGCCAGCAGTTCCAGGGGCGCAGAGGCGAATGGCTACACCTTC
TRBJ2-7	14	many	NA	TRBV27	CASNRQGPNYEQYF	TGTGCCAGCAACCGCCAGGGCCCTAACTACGAGCAGTACTTC
TRBJ2-3	14	NA	NA	TRBV7-2	CASSLAGSTDTQYF	TGTGCCAGCAGCTTAGCGGGCAGCACAGATACGCAGTATTTT
TRBJ2-2	14	many	NA	TRBV5-4	CASSLDRDTGELFF	TGTGCCAGCAGCTTGGACAGGGACACCGGGGAGCTGTTTTTT
TRBJ1-1	15	NA	NA	TRBV11-1	CASSLGDGMNTEAFF	TGTGCCAGCAGCTTAGGGGATGGGATGAACACTGAAGCTTTCTTT
TRBJ2-3	13	many	NA	TRBV29-1	CSVDNRATDTQYF	TGCAGCGTTGACAACAGGGCAACAGATACGCAGTATTTT
TRBJ2-2	19	many	NA	TRBV21-1	CASSKGTSGEQQNTGELFF	TGTGCCAGCAGCAAAGGGACTAGCGGGGAACAACAGAACACCGGGGAGCTGTTTTTT